This T cell receptor beta chain appears in the sequencing data of a study of T-cell memory formation after mild COVID-19. In TCRdb, the 5' RACE reads were re-called with MiXCR into one record per CDR3 protein. The repertoire holds roughly 200,000 distinct CDR3 sequences, with around 19% as singletons. This clonotype was sampled from an adult woman who had mild COVID-19 (a few samples of this study predate the infection). Cell type and time point are not known. Sequencing was performed on PBMCs or a T cell subset sorted from them (not recorded which).

The DNA for the CDR3 is TGCGCCAGCAGCTTGGGAGGCGGCAGGAACTCCTACGAGCAGTACTTC. Translation gives CASSLGGGRNSYEQYF. The chain links TRBV5-1 to TRBJ2-7; D is uncertain. The length of the CDR3 is 16 residues. Germline loops: CDR1 SGHRS, CDR2 YFSETQ. The V and J ends lost 0 bases and 0 bases respectively, with 13 bases between them. Full variable domain (remainder filled in from reference TRBV5-1 and TRBJ2-7): KAGVTQTPRYLIKTRGQQVTLSCSPISGHRSVSWYQQTPGQGLQFLFEYFSETQRNKGNFPGRFSGRQFSNSRSEMNVSTLELGDSALYLCASSLGGGRNSYEQYFGPGTRLTVT.